The following is a TCR beta chain sequence with its context. These data originate in a study of blood T cell repertoires in COVID-19. The assay was immunoSEQ multiplex PCR, and TCRdb's table has in-frame clones only and misses some. The sample holds about 13,000 clones, roughly 89% seen once. Trimming cost V 1 base and J 9 bases; bases outside gene matches: 7. The CDR3 is 15 residues long. The V gene's germline CDR1 is MGHRA and CDR2 YSYEKL. V gene TRBV4-1 combines with J gene TRBJ2-1; 9 bases match TRBD1. This clonotype originated in a human donor with active COVID-19. The donor label of this sample is uncertain. Material for sequencing was peripheral blood. The CDR3 here is CASSQGTGAQAEQFF. CDR3 bases: TGCGCCAGCAGCCAAGGGACAGGGGCGCAGGCTGAGCAGTTCTTC.